The 9 T cell receptor beta chains below all came from one sample that was sequenced in a study of tumor-infiltrating lymphocytes in oesophageal squamous cell carcinoma (TCRdb year 2016). The library was produced with PCR. TCRdb records Illumina HiSeq 2000 as the sequencer. TCRdb itself trimmed the public reads at Q25 with fastp, ran MiXCR and retained productive beta chains. Rows merge per CDR3 protein into single entries with the most common DNA and genes. The sample table shows some 16,000 distinct CDR3 sequences, and roughly 50% are seen once. Of the sample, over 15% is held by the ten largest clones. The sample taken for sequencing was esophageal tumor tissue. All receptors come from a male donor with esophageal squamous cell carcinoma.

This clonotype was seen a handful of times. The chain recombines TRBV7-6 with TRBJ2-1, with D perhaps matching TRBD1 or TRBD2 (5 bases each). The DNA matches TRBJ2-7 better at its end, which makes the J call doubtful. This CDR3 spans 12 amino acids. Per the germline V gene, CDR1 is SGHVS and CDR2 is FNYEAQ. The CDR3 bases are TGTGCCAGCAGCTCCGGGACGGTCGAGCAGTACTTC. Translating gives CASSSGTVEQYF.

The chain employs TRBV7-8 and TRBJ2-1; no firm D call. The germline V gene has CDR1 SGHVS and CDR2 FQNEAQ. Deletions cut 0 bases from V and 4 bases from J, with 4 bases between. The CDR3 contains 13 residues. The CDR3 bases are TGTGCCAGCAGCTTAGCACTTTACAATGAGCAGTTCTTC. It translates to CASSLALYNEQFF.

This clonotype was picked up one time. This CDR3 is missing its conserved last phenylalanine or tryptophan, likely due to a read error. Because the CDR3's place on the DNA is in doubt, the DNA is left out and the CDR3 is given as listed by TCRdb. V is TRBV7-2 and J is TRBJ2-1; the table assigns TRBD1, which was not confirmed against the DNA. The CDR3 contains 17 residues when both ends are counted. Per the germline V gene, CDR1 is SGHTA and CDR2 is FQGNSA. The CDR3 loop reads CASSLGGTLSYEQYFGN.

The J gene is TRBJ2-5, the V gene TRBV19, with D unresolved. TRBJ2-7 matches the DNA end more closely, so the J call is doubtful. The CDR3 has 15 amino acids. Germline CDR1 and CDR2: LNHDA and SQIVND (reference sequence). The CDR3 DNA follows: TGTGCCAGTAGTATAAGTTCACTACCCGTCTACGAGCAGTACTTC. This encodes CASSISSLPVYEQYF.

The V gene is TRBV11-3, the J gene TRBJ2-2; D is undetermined. CDR1 and CDR2 (germline): SGHNT, YENEEA. The CDR3 consists of 15 residues. Trimming left V 2 bases short and J 0 bases short, with 7 bases between. Written as DNA, the CDR3 is TGTGCCAGCAGCTTAAACCAGGCGAACACCGGGGAGCTGTTTTTT. It specifies CASSLNQANTGELFF.

This clonotype was counted only a few times. The gene calls are TRBV20-1 and TRBJ2-7, with 8 nucleotides matching TRBD1. This CDR3 spans 12 amino acids. V was pared by 7 bases and J by 2 bases, with 4 bases of the junction left unmatched. Germline CDR1 is DFQATT and CDR2 is SNEGSKA (reference sequence). The DNA of the CDR3 is TGCAGTGTATTACAGGGGGCCTACGAGCAGTACTTC. Protein: CSVLQGAYEQYF.

This clonotype has a single count. No conserved phenylalanine or tryptophan is present at the end of the CDR3, so a read error is the likely explanation. It is unclear where the CDR3 begins or ends on the DNA, so no DNA is shown, and the CDR3 is as TCRdb lists it. The CDR3 sequence: CASSLSGRYKDEQYFGA. V gene TRBV7-3 combines with J gene TRBJ2-6; TRBD2 is the table's D call, not checked against the DNA. Per the germline V gene, CDR1 is SGHTA and CDR2 is FQGTGA. The CDR3 contains 17 residues when both ends are counted.

On this clonotype: Without the conserved terminal phenylalanine or tryptophan, this CDR3 likely stems from a read error. The DNA is omitted, as the CDR3 cannot be located on it reliably, and the CDR3 follows TCRdb's listing. The rearrangement uses TRBV7-9 and TRBJ2-3; the tabulated D call, TRBD1, remains unverified against the DNA. The CDR3 has 19 residues if both end residues are counted. The germline V gene has CDR1 SEHNR and CDR2 FQNEAQ (reference sequence). CDR3 protein: CASSLGFRDLGKMATPSVR.

V and J are TRBV7-3 and TRBJ2-5; 7 positions match TRBD2. The last part of the DNA fits TRBJ2-1 better; the J call may be wrong. CDR3 length: 15 residues. Per the germline V gene, CDR1 is SGHTA and CDR2 is FQGTGA. CDR3 in amino acids: CASSLGGTSYNEQFF. CDR3 in DNA: TGTGCCAGCAGCTTGGGAGGGACTTCCTACAATGAGCAGTTCTTC.